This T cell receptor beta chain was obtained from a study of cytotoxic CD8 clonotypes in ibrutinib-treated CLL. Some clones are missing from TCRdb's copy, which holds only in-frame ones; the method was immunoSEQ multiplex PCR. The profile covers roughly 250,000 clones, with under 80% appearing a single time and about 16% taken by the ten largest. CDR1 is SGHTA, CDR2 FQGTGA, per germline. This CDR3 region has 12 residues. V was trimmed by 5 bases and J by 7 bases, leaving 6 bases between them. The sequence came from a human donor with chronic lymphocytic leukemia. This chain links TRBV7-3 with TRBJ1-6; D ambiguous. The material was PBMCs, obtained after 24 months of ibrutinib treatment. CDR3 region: CASSTPNSPLHF. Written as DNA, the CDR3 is TGTGCCAGCAGCACACCAAATTCACCCCTCCACTTT.